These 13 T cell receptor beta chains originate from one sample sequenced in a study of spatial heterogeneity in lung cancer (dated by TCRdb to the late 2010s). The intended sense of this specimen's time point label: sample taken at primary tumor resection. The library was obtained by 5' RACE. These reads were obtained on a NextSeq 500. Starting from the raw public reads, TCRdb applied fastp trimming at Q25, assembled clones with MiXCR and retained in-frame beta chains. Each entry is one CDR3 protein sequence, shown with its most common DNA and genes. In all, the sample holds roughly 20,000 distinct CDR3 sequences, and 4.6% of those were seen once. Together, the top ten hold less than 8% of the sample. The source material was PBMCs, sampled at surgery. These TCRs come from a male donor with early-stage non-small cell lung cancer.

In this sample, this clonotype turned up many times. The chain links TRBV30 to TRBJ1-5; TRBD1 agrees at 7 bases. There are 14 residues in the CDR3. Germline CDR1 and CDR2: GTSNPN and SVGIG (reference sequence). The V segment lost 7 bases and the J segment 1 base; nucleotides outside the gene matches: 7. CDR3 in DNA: TGTGCCTTCGAGACAGGGAGGAGCAATCAGCCCCAGCATTTT. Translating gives CAFETGRSNQPQHF.

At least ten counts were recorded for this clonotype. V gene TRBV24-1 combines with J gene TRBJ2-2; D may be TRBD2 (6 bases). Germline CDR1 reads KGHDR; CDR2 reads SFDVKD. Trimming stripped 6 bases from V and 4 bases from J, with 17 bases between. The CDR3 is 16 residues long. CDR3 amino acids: CATSSHNGSGTGELFF. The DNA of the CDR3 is TGTGCCACCAGTTCCCATAACGGGAGCGGCACCGGGGAGCTGTTTTTT.

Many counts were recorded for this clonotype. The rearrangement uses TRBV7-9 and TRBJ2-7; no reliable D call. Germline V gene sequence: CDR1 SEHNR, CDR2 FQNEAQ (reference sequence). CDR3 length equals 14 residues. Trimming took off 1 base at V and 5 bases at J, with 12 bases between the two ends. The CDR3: CASSLDHGRNEQYF. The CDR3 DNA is TGTGCCAGCAGCTTAGATCATGGCAGAAACGAGCAGTACTTC. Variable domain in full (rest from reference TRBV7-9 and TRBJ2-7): DTGVSQNPRHKITKRGQNVTFRCDPISEHNRLYWYRQTLGQGPEFLTYFQNEAQLEKSRLLSDRFSAERPKGSFSTLEIQRTEQGDSAMYLCASSLDHGRNEQYFGPGTRLTVT.

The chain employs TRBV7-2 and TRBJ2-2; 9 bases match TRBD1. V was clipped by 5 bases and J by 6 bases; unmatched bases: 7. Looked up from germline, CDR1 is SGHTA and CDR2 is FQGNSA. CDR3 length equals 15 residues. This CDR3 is CASSIQGAFAGELFF. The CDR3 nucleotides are TGTGCCAGCAGCATACAGGGGGCGTTCGCCGGGGAGCTGTTTTTT.

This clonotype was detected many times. As DNA, the CDR3 is TGTGCCAGCTCACCACCGGACCAAGGCAGGGCGGGCAATCAGCCCCAGCATTTT. Its translation is CASSPPDQGRAGNQPQHF. V gene TRBV18 combines with J gene TRBJ1-5, with D perhaps TRBD1 (5 bases). The V and J ends lost 0 bases and 2 bases respectively, with 17 bases between them. Germline CDR1 reads KGHSH; CDR2 reads LQKENI. The CDR3 has 18 amino acids.

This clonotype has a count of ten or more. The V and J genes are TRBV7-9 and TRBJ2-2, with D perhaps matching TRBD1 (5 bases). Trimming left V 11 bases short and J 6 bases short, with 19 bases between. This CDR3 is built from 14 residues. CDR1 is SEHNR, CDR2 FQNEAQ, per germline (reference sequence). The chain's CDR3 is CALLKTTGPGELFF. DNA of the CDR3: TGTGCCCTCCTAAAAACTACAGGCCCCGGGGAGCTGTTTTTT.

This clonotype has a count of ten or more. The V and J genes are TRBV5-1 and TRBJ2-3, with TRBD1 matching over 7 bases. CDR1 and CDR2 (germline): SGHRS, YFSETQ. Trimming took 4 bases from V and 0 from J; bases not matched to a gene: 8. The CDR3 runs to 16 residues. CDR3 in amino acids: CASSRWGQTSTDTQYF. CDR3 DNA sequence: TGCGCCAGCAGCAGATGGGGACAGACTAGCACAGATACGCAGTATTTT.

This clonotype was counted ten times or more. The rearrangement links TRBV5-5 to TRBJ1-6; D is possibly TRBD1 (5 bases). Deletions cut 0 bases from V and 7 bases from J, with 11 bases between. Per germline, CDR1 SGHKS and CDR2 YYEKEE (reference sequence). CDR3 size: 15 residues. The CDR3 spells CASSLVQGLNSPLHF. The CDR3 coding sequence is TGTGCCAGCAGCTTGGTGCAGGGATTAAATTCACCCCTCCACTTT.

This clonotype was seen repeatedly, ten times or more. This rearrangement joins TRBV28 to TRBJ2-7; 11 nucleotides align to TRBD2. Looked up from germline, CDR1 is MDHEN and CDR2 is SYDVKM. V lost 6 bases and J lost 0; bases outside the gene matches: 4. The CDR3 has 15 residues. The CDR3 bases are TGTGCCAGCAGACATACTAGCGGGGGCTCCTACGAGCAGTACTTC. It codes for CASRHTSGGSYEQYF.

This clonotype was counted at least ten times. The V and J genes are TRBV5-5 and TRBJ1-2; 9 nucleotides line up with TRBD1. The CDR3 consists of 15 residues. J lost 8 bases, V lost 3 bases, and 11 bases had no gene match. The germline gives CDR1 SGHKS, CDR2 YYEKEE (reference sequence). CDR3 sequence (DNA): TGTGCCAGCAGCTCAATAGGGACAGGGTCGCGGGGCTACACCTTC. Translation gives CASSSIGTGSRGYTF.

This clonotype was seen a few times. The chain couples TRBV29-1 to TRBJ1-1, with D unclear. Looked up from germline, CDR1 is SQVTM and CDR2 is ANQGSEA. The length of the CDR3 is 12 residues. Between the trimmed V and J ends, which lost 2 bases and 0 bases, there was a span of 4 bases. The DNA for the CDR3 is TGCAGCGTTGAAAGAATGAACACTGAAGCTTTCTTT. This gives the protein CSVERMNTEAFF.

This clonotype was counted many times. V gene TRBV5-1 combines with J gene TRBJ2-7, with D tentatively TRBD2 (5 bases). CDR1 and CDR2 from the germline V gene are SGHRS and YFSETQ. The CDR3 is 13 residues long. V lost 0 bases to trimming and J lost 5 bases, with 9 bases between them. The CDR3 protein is CASSLVVLDEQYF. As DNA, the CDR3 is TGCGCCAGCAGCTTGGTAGTACTAGACGAGCAGTACTTC.

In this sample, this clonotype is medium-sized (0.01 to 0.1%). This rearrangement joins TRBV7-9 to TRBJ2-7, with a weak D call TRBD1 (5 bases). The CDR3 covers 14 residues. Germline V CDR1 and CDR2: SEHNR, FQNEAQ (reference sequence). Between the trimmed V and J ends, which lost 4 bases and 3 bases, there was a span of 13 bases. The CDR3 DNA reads TGTGCCAGCAGCTCCACTCACAGGATCTACGAGCAGTACTTC. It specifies CASSSTHRIYEQYF. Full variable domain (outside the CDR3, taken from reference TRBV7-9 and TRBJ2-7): DTGVSQNPRHKITKRGQNVTFRCDPISEHNRLYWYRQTLGQGPEFLTYFQNEAQLEKSRLLSDRFSAERPKGSFSTLEIQRTEQGDSAMYLCASSSTHRIYEQYFGPGTRLTVT.